Following are 14 T cell receptor beta chains from one sample sequenced in a study of graft-versus-host responses after intestinal transplantation. Libraries were prepared by immunoSEQ multiplex PCR; TCRdb keeps only in-frame clonotypes and omits some of them. The sample has roughly 56,000 clones, around 91% seen once. The specimen was PBMCs, collected 118 to 130 days after intestinal transplantation. The receptor set was obtained from a human patient who received an intestinal transplant, so some T cells may come from the graft donor.

The V and J genes are TRBV7-7 and TRBJ2-5; D gene ambiguous. Germline-derived CDR1 and CDR2 are SSHAT and FNYEAQ (reference sequence). The CDR3 covers 10 residues. CDR3 nucleotides: TGTGCTAGCCTTAAAGAGACCCAGTACTTC. This sequence encodes CASLKETQYF.

The chain joins TRBV2 to TRBJ2-3; 12 bases match TRBD2. Per germline, CDR1 SNHLY and CDR2 FYNNEI. The CDR3 contains 15 residues. With V trimmed by 9 bases and J by 4 bases, 8 bases remained unmatched. The CDR3 sequence is CARTETSGGADTQYF. The CDR3 nucleotides read TGTGCCAGGACGGAGACTAGCGGGGGTGCAGATACGCAGTATTTT. The complete variable domain, with remaining parts taken from reference TRBV2 and TRBJ2-3, reads EPEVTQTPSHQVTQMGQEVILRCVPISNHLYFYWYRQILGQKVEFLVSFYNNEISEKSEIFDDQFSVERPDGSNFTLKIRSTKLEDSAMYFCARTETSGGADTQYFGPGTRLTVL.

This clone was seen once. This chain links TRBV19 with TRBJ2-1; D might be TRBD1 (6 bases). V lost 6 bases and J lost 4, with 22 bases in between. Germline assignment: CDR1 LNHDA and CDR2 SQIVND (reference sequence). The CDR3 consists of 17 residues. CDR3 residues: CASSHGRPGHPYNEQFF. CDR3 coding DNA: TGTGCCAGTAGCCATGGTAGGCCGGGACACCCTTACAATGAGCAGTTCTTC.

The rearrangement joins TRBV5-4 to TRBJ1-1; TRBD1 aligns across 9 bases. The CDR3 length is 14 residues. V lost 4 bases, J lost 7 bases, and 8 bases stayed unmatched. Germline CDR1 is SGHNT and CDR2 is YYREEE (reference sequence). CDR3 in DNA: TGTGCCAGCAGCCCCCCCGGGACAGGGATTGAAGCTTTCTTT. It specifies CASSPPGTGIEAFF.

A single count supports this clone. The V call is TRBV11-2, the J call TRBJ2-7; 7 nucleotides line up with TRBD1. The junction had 12 bases not matched to a gene; V was cut back by 5 bases and J by 2 bases. The CDR3 extends over 16 amino acids. The V gene's germline CDR1 is SGHAT and CDR2 FQNNGV. The CDR3: CASSTSLQGTPYEQYF. CDR3 DNA: TGTGCCAGCAGCACCTCTTTACAGGGGACACCCTACGAGCAGTACTTC.

The V and J genes are TRBV28 and TRBJ2-7; D may be TRBD2 (6 bases). Germline assignment: CDR1 MDHEN and CDR2 SYDVKM. CDR3 length equals 14 residues. V lost 4 bases and J lost 6, with 16 bases in between. The DNA for the CDR3 is TGTGCCAGCAGTTCCCGGGAGCCTTCCGGCGAGCAGTACTTC. Its translation: CASSSREPSGEQYF. The entire variable domain, with the rest obtained from reference TRBV28 and TRBJ2-7, is as follows: DVKVTQSSRYLVKRTGEKVFLECVQDMDHENMFWYRQDPGLGLRLIYFSYDVKMKEKGDIPEGYSVSREKKERFSLILESASTNQTSMYLCASSSREPSGEQYFGPGTRLTVT.

The rearrangement uses TRBV2 and TRBJ2-5, with D possibly matching TRBD1 (5 bases). Trimming shortened V by 4 bases and J by 4 bases, and 10 bases separated the two germline ends. Germline CDR1 is SNHLY and CDR2 is FYNNEI. This CDR3 has 13 amino acids. DNA of the CDR3: TGTGCCAGCAGTGGGGCAGGGCCAGAGACCCAGTACTTC. Encoded protein: CASSGAGPETQYF. The whole variable domain, remainder taken from reference TRBV2 and TRBJ2-5, is EPEVTQTPSHQVTQMGQEVILRCVPISNHLYFYWYRQILGQKVEFLVSFYNNEISEKSEIFDDQFSVERPDGSNFTLKIRSTKLEDSAMYFCASSGAGPETQYFGPGTRLLVL.

CDR3 sequence (DNA): TGTGCCACCAGCAGAGCCGCGTCGAGAGTCTCCTATAATTCACCCCTCCACTTT. Encoded protein: CATSRAASRVSYNSPLHF. This rearrangement joins TRBV15 to TRBJ1-6; D unresolved. The CDR3 contains 18 residues. CDR1 LNHNV and CDR2 YYDKDF come from the germline V gene (reference sequence). The V end was cut by 1 base, the J end by 0 bases, with 13 bases between.

There are a few counts of this clone. The J gene is TRBJ2-5, the V gene TRBV4-1, with TRBD1 as a possible D gene (6 bases). Germline CDR1 is MGHRA and CDR2 is YSYEKL. V lost 0 bases to trimming and J lost 5 bases, with 10 bases between them. The CDR3 is 14 amino acids. DNA of the CDR3: TGCGCCAGCAGCCAAGAGGACAGCGAGGAGACCCAGTACTTC. It codes for CASSQEDSEETQYF.

The chain recombines TRBV7-9 with TRBJ2-7; TRBD1 is a possible D gene (7 bases). Trimming removed 5 bases at V and 6 bases at J, with 14 bases between. CDR3 length: 13 amino acids. The germline CDR1 and CDR2 sequences are SEHNR and FQNEAQ (reference sequence). CDR3 residues: CASSPSGGREQYF. The CDR3 DNA sequence: TGTGCCAGCAGCCCGTCAGGGGGGCGCGAGCAGTACTTC. Looking up the rest from reference TRBV7-9 and TRBJ2-7 gives the full variable domain: DTGVSQNPRHKITKRGQNVTFRCDPISEHNRLYWYRQTLGQGPEFLTYFQNEAQLEKSRLLSDRFSAERPKGSFSTLEIQRTEQGDSAMYLCASSPSGGREQYFGPGTRLTVT.

For the CDR3, the DNA is TGCGCCAGCAGCCAAGCCCCCTCCTACGAGCAGTACTTC. The encoded protein is CASSQAPSYEQYF. This chain uses TRBV4-1 with TRBJ2-7; no definite D call. V lost 1 base and J 0 bases, leaving 4 bases between the germline ends. CDR1 is MGHRA, CDR2 YSYEKL, per germline. The CDR3 spans 13 residues.

The J gene is TRBJ1-3, the V gene TRBV29-1; D gene unclear. The germline CDR1 and CDR2 sequences are SQVTM and ANQGSEA. The CDR3 consists of 12 residues. Between the trimmed V and J ends, which lost 4 bases and 4 bases, there was a span of 8 bases. The CDR3 reads CSVGGLGNTIYF. CDR3 coding DNA: TGCAGCGTTGGAGGCCTGGGAAACACCATATATTTT. Supplemented by reference TRBV29-1 and TRBJ1-3, the full variable domain reads SAVISQKPSRDICQRGTSLTIQCQVDSQVTMMFWYRQQPGQSLTLIATANQGSEATYESGFVIDKFPISRPNLTFSTLTVSNMSPEDSSIYLCSVGGLGNTIYFGEGSWLTVV.

In DNA, the CDR3 is TGTGCCAGCTCAGCCGGGACAGGGAGCGTCCAGCCCCAGCATTTT. It codes for CASSAGTGSVQPQHF. The chain carries TRBV18 and TRBJ1-5; 9 nucleotides line up with TRBD1. There are 15 residues in the CDR3. With 5 bases clipped from V and 7 bases from J, the junction kept 9 bases outside the gene matches. Germline CDR1 reads KGHSH; CDR2 reads LQKENI.

The V and J genes are TRBV5-4 and TRBJ1-4; D ambiguous. This CDR3 is 13 amino acids long. Germline CDR1 is SGHNT and CDR2 is YYREEE (reference sequence). Trimming took 3 bases from V and 8 from J, leaving 11 bases between them. The CDR3 DNA is TGTGCCAGCAGCTCTGGGCAGGTCGAAAAACTGTTTTTT. Its translation is CASSSGQVEKLFF.